This T cell receptor beta chain was recovered during a study of blood T cell repertoires in COVID-19. The table came from immunoSEQ multiplex PCR; TCRdb's copy has only in-frame clones and leaves some out. The data contain 70,000 or so clones, around 87% of them singletons. Seattle patient enrollment occurred during active infection, with longitudinal follow-up thereafter. Trimming left V 0 bases short and J 5 bases short, with 12 bases between. The CDR3 covers 16 residues. Germline V gene sequence: CDR1 SGHRS, CDR2 YFSETQ. Input material: peripheral blood. The chain couples TRBV5-1 to TRBJ1-6; a possible D gene is TRBD1 (5 bases). This receptor was obtained from a middle-aged man with COVID-19, enrolled during active disease. This CDR3 reads CASSLARTPDNSPLHF. The CDR3 nucleotides are TGCGCCAGCAGCTTGGCACGGACACCAGATAATTCACCCCTCCACTTT. Full variable domain (outside the CDR3, taken from reference TRBV5-1 and TRBJ1-6): KAGVTQTPRYLIKTRGQQVTLSCSPISGHRSVSWYQQTPGQGLQFLFEYFSETQRNKGNFPGRFSGRQFSNSRSEMNVSTLELGDSALYLCASSLARTPDNSPLHFGNGTRLTVT.